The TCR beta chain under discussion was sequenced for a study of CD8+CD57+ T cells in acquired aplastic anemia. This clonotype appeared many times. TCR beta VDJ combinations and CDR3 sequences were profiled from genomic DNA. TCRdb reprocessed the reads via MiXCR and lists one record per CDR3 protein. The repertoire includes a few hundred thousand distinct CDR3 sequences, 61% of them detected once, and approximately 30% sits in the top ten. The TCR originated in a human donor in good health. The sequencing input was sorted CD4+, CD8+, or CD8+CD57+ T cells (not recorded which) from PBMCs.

The CDR3 sequence: CASSPPGDPYEQYF. The CDR3, as DNA: TGTGCCAGCAGCCCCCCTGGGGATCCCTACGAGCAGTACTTC. This chain connects TRBV7-9 to TRBJ2-7; D not certain. Germline V CDR1 and CDR2: SEHNR, FQNEAQ (reference sequence). This CDR3 is built from 14 residues. The V end was cut by 5 bases, the J end by 2 bases, with 13 bases between.